This TCR beta chain was recorded in a study of spatial heterogeneity in lung cancer. Using its own MiXCR run on the 5' RACE reads, TCRdb lists one record per CDR3 protein. The sample has approximately 1,000 distinct CDR3 sequences, roughly 35% seen once. This clonotype turned up a few times. Time point noted: sample taken at primary tumor resection. Donation came from around 77 patients with untreated early-stage non-small cell lung cancer. Extraction of whole RNA from tumor, nontumor lung or frozen PBMC preceded unsorted sequencing. After removal of 7 bases from V and 4 bases from J, the junction contained 4 bases not matched to a gene. The CDR3 loop spans 13 amino acids. Germline lookup yields CDR1 MNHEY and CDR2 SVGAGI.

The genes are TRBV6-5 and TRBJ1-1; 9 bases align to TRBD1. The sample consisted of normal lung tissue next to the tumor, taken at surgery. The clonotype comes from a male donor with early-stage non-small cell lung cancer. The CDR3 protein is CASNQQGATEAFF. The CDR3 DNA sequence: TGTGCCAGCAATCAACAGGGGGCCACTGAAGCTTTCTTT.